This is a list of T cell receptor beta chains from one sample in a study of T cell responses to AZD1222 COVID-19 vaccine. Measured with immunoSEQ multiplex PCR; TCRdb has only the in-frame clones, and not every one. The table lists under 150,000 clones, less than 95% of them singletons. The sequencing here drew on peripheral blood, taken on day 0 of AZD1222 vaccination. Every receptor here comes from an adult in good health. The CDR3 runs from the conserved cysteine through the conserved F or W. The D gene is left open where the match is weak. Part of the rows lack a size; the others show once, few, many or a class for expanded clones.

TGTGCCAGCAGTTCTACCGGGACTAGCGGAGATACGCAGTATTTT	CASSSTGTSGDTQYF	TRBV6-5	TRBJ2-3	TRBD2	NA
TGTGCCAGCAGCGCCAACGAGGGAATGGGCAATCAGCCCCAGCATTTT	CASSANEGMGNQPQHF	TRBV9	TRBJ1-5	NA	few
TGTGCCAGCAGCCCGGGTCTTAGTCGTGTAGGTAATACCGGGGAGCTGTTTTTT	CASSPGLSRVGNTGELFF	TRBV3-1/TRBV3-2	TRBJ2-2	NA	once
TGTGCTTGTGAGGGCCTAGCGGGAGTGGAGCAGTTCTTC	CACEGLAGVEQFF	TRBV24-1	TRBJ2-1	TRBD2	NA
TGTGCCAGCATATACCAATGGGGGGGGGCCACTGAAGCTTTCTTT	CASIYQWGGATEAFF	TRBV6-5	TRBJ1-1	NA	NA
TGTGCCAGCAGCTTAGGGTTACAGGGCTACGAGCAGTACTTC	CASSLGLQGYEQYF	TRBV11-2	TRBJ2-7	NA	NA
TGTGCCAGCAAAGCTAGCGGTGGAGGGGGGGAGACCCAGTACTTC	CASKASGGGGETQYF	TRBV3-1/TRBV3-2	TRBJ2-5	NA	few
TGTGCCAGCAGTGGGGCAGTGATCCACTTT	CASSGAVIHF	TRBV2	TRBJ1-6	NA	NA
TGTGCCAGTAGTATCCTAGCGGGCCCCTCCTACGAGCAGTACTTC	CASSILAGPSYEQYF	TRBV19	TRBJ2-7	TRBD2	NA
TGTGCCAGCAGTCAGGACAGGGGAGATGAAAAACTGTTTTTT	CASSQDRGDEKLFF	TRBV2	TRBJ1-4	TRBD1	NA
TGTGCCAGCAGCCCCTCGATCTGGCGGAACAATCAGCCCCAGCATTTT	CASSPSIWRNNQPQHF	TRBV7-8	TRBJ1-5	NA	NA
TGTGCCAGCAGCCCCTCAGGAGGGAACACTGAAGCTTTCTTT	CASSPSGGNTEAFF	TRBV16	TRBJ1-1	NA	NA
TGTGCTAGTGGTCCGGGGTCCCAGGGCGCCCAGTACTTC	CASGPGSQGAQYF	TRBV12-5	TRBJ2-5	NA	NA
TGTGCCAGCAGCCCTTTCGTGGTAGCGGGAGGAGAGACCCAGTACTTC	CASSPFVVAGGETQYF	TRBV7-2	TRBJ2-5	TRBD2	NA
TGCAGCGTTGTGGTCCCGACAGTTACTGAAGCTTTCTTT	CSVVVPTVTEAFF	TRBV29-1	TRBJ1-1	NA	NA
TGTGCCAGCTCACCTTTTGAGGGAGTGACAGATACGCAGTATTTT	CASSPFEGVTDTQYF	TRBV18	TRBJ2-3	NA	NA
TGTGCCAGCAGTGAAATGGGAGCAGGGACGCAGTATTTT	CASSEMGAGTQYF	TRBV6-1	TRBJ2-3	NA	NA
TGTGCCAGCAGCGCTCTGAGCTCCTACAATGAGCAGTTCTTC	CASSALSSYNEQFF	TRBV9	TRBJ2-1	NA	NA
TGTGCCAGCAGCTTGCCAGGACGGGGAACCTACGAGCAGTACTTC	CASSLPGRGTYEQYF	TRBV5-4	TRBJ2-7	NA	NA
TGTGCCAGCAGCTTAGGTGGGACAGGGCGAGGCTACACCTTC	CASSLGGTGRGYTF	TRBV7-8	TRBJ1-2	TRBD1	NA
TGCGCCAGCAGTGAGAGCAGGGGTTACGACAATGAGCAGTTCTTC	CASSESRGYDNEQFF	TRBV10-1	TRBJ2-1	NA	NA
TGTGCCAGCAGTTACGGTACAGGGATAACTGAAGCTTTCTTT	CASSYGTGITEAFF	TRBV6-5	TRBJ1-1	NA	NA
TGTGCCAGCAGCTTAGGGAAAGGGACAGACCTTAGCAATCAGCCCCAGCATTTT	CASSLGKGTDLSNQPQHF	TRBV11-2	TRBJ1-5	TRBD1	many
TGCGCCAGCAGCTCCTCCTGGGACAGAGGGAATGAGCAGTTCTTC	CASSSSWDRGNEQFF	TRBV5-1	TRBJ2-1	TRBD1	once
TGTGCCAGCAGTCCCCGGACGGGGAACACTGAAGCTTTCTTT	CASSPRTGNTEAFF	TRBV27	TRBJ1-1	NA	NA
TGTGCCAGCAGCCTTACCGGGACAGGGGTCGGCACCGGGGAGCTGTTTTTT	CASSLTGTGVGTGELFF	TRBV7-3	TRBJ2-2	TRBD1	NA
TGTGCCAGCAGCCAACAATACACTGAAGCTTTCTTT	CASSQQYTEAFF	TRBV3-1/TRBV3-2	TRBJ1-1	NA	NA
TGTGCCAGCAGTTCCGCCCCGCCCCAGCATTTT	CASSSAPPQHF	TRBV28	TRBJ1-5	NA	NA
TGTGCCAGCAGCGTAGCTGAGATGGCATCCTACGAGCAGTACTTC	CASSVAEMASYEQYF	TRBV9	TRBJ2-7	NA	NA
TGTGCCAGCAGGGCTAGCGGGAGGGCCGTTCGTAACGAGCAGTACTTC	CASRASGRAVRNEQYF	TRBV28	TRBJ2-7	TRBD2	NA
TGTGCCAGCTCACCACAGAGCGGACTAGCGGGAAACAATGAGCAGTTCTTC	CASSPQSGLAGNNEQFF	TRBV18	TRBJ2-1	TRBD2	few
TGTGCCAGCAGCCGAGGGGGGACAGGGACAATTGAGCAGTTCTTC	CASSRGGTGTIEQFF	TRBV7-8	TRBJ2-1	TRBD1	once
TGTGCCAGCAGCTTAAGGGGTGGAAACACCATATATTTT	CASSLRGGNTIYF	TRBV7-9	TRBJ1-3	NA	few
TGTGCCAGCTTTTCTGGGACACCCTTTTATTACGGAAACACCATATATTTT	CASFSGTPFYYGNTIYF	TRBV7-9	TRBJ1-3	NA	few
TGTGCCAGCAGCCCCCGGCAGGGGTTCACCGGGGAGCTGTTTTTT	CASSPRQGFTGELFF	TRBV11-2	TRBJ2-2	NA	NA
TGTGCCAGCAGCCTTTTTATCGATACGCAGTATTTT	CASSLFIDTQYF	TRBV7-2	TRBJ2-3	NA	NA